This T cell receptor (beta chain) was recovered during a study of T cells after yellow fever vaccination. Points on this clonotype: Antigen: not known.

General study findings and limits: In post-booster samples, most primary-vaccination clones reappeared (around 95% CD4, nearly 90% CD8). Abundant contaminating clonotypes from the bulk population could appear in FACS-sorted repertoires. Only a small proportion of the clonotypes turned up in both the CD4 and the CD8 compartments, likely arising from convergent recombination.

V lost 2 bases and J lost 5, with 10 bases in between. CDR1 and CDR2 (germline): SGHRS, YFSETQ. The CDR3 extends over 13 amino acids. TCR cDNA, made by 5'RACE template switching, carried an added universal primer site and UMIs. One entry per CDR3 protein results from TCRdb running MiXCR on the 5' RACE reads. The sample consists of about 330,000 distinct CDR3 sequences, roughly 4.3% of them appearing once. This receptor was obtained from a man between 18 and 29 years old who received the YFV17D yellow fever vaccine. V gene TRBV5-1 combines with J gene TRBJ2-5, with D possibly matching TRBD2 (5 bases). Material: PBMCs, obtained 5 days after the yellow fever booster vaccination. The DNA of the CDR3 is TGCGCCAGCAGCTTTGGCGGGCCCGAGACCCAGTACTTC. It yields the protein CASSFGGPETQYF.